Sequencing of this TCR beta chain was carried out in a study of cytomegalovirus exposure and HLA in healthy donors. This clone occurred once. What it binds is not known. Study outcomes and limitations: A later examination showed that TCR association rates differed by HLA locus, with DRB1 most and HLA-C fewest. The study dropped some indistinguishable V segments, TRBV6-2 and TRBV6-3 among them.

Vbeta (60) and Jbeta (13) primers were used in the PCR. Assay: immunoSEQ multiplex PCR; the TCRdb copy retains only in-frame clones and omits some. Here the sample spans approximately 100,000 clones, approximately 79% being singletons. Germline lookup yields CDR1 LNHDA and CDR2 SQIVND (reference sequence). Losses at the gene ends were 6 bases for V and 1 base for J; bases not matched to a gene: 9. The CDR3 runs to 16 residues. The chain carries TRBV19 and TRBJ1-5, with 7 bases lining up with TRBD1. Sequencing was carried out using PBMCs. The source is a middle-aged man in good health and CMV-seropositive. The CDR3 coding sequence is TGTGCCAGTAGGCCCAACGACAGGGCCAGCAATCAGCCCCAGCATTTT. It translates to CASRPNDRASNQPQHF.